This is a list of T cell receptor beta chains from one sample in a study of cytomegalovirus exposure and HLA in healthy donors. Sequencing was performed with immunoSEQ multiplex PCR; in TCRdb, only in-frame clones are kept and a portion is missing. The sample carries roughly 62,000 clones, around 77% recorded once. Input material: PBMCs. These receptors were taken from a woman in her 40s in good health and CMV-seropositive. Both conserved end residues are part of each CDR3. Each record gives: D gene, V gene, clone size, J gene, CDR3 protein, CDR3 DNA. The D gene is left open where the match is weak. Not every row has a clone size; where given, it reads once, few, many or a size class.

D: TRBD1; V: TRBV14; size: -; J: TRBJ1-1; CDR3: CASSQGGRGLLNTEAFF; DNA: TGTGCCAGCAGCCAAGGTGGTAGGGGGCTCCTGAACACTGAAGCTTTCTTT
D: -; V: TRBV9; size: -; J: TRBJ2-5; CDR3: CASSVEPGEETQYF; DNA: TGTGCCAGCAGCGTAGAACCGGGGGAAGAGACCCAGTACTTC
D: -; V: TRBV6-1; size: -; J: TRBJ1-1; CDR3: CVTTGTLEAFF; DNA: TGTGTCACGACCGGGACACTTGAAGCTTTCTTT
D: -; V: TRBV14; size: -; J: TRBJ1-1; CDR3: CASSPLRGGLTEAFF; DNA: TGTGCCAGCAGCCCTTTACGAGGGGGTCTCACTGAAGCTTTCTTT
D: -; V: TRBV6-5; size: -; J: TRBJ2-3; CDR3: CASSYRGHSTDTQYF; DNA: TGTGCCAGCAGTTACCGGGGACATAGCACAGATACGCAGTATTTT
D: -; V: TRBV7-8; size: -; J: TRBJ1-2; CDR3: CASSIEQGDGYGYTF; DNA: TGTGCCAGCAGCATTGAACAGGGAGATGGCTATGGCTACACCTTC
D: TRBD1; V: TRBV5-4; size: -; J: TRBJ2-1; CDR3: CASRSGTGAYNEQFF; DNA: TGTGCCAGCAGGTCCGGGACAGGGGCATACAATGAGCAGTTCTTC
D: TRBD2; V: TRBV15; size: -; J: TRBJ2-1; CDR3: CATSRDRNAGAYNEQFF; DNA: TGTGCCACCAGCAGAGATAGGAATGCGGGGGCCTACAATGAGCAGTTCTTC
D: TRBD2; V: TRBV6-1; size: -; J: TRBJ2-3; CDR3: CASSGTSGGPDTQYF; DNA: TGTGCCAGCAGTGGGACTAGCGGGGGGCCAGATACGCAGTATTTT
D: TRBD2; V: TRBV11-2; size: -; J: TRBJ2-7; CDR3: CASSLGLAGAYSYEQYF; DNA: TGTGCCAGCAGCTTGGGACTAGCGGGGGCCTACTCCTACGAGCAGTACTTC
D: -; V: TRBV11-2; size: -; J: TRBJ1-3; CDR3: CASRPTVGNTIYF; DNA: TGTGCCAGCAGACCGACAGTTGGAAACACCATATATTTT
D: TRBD1; V: TRBV5-4; size: -; J: TRBJ1-1; CDR3: CASSLTQGMNTEAFF; DNA: TGTGCCAGCAGCTTGACACAGGGGATGAACACTGAAGCTTTCTTT
D: -; V: TRBV6-6; size: -; J: TRBJ1-5; CDR3: CASSYPTAYSNQPQHF; DNA: TGTGCCAGCAGTTACCCGACTGCTTATAGCAATCAGCCCCAGCATTTT
D: -; V: TRBV19; size: -; J: TRBJ2-7; CDR3: CASSPRPGVSYEQYF; DNA: TGTGCCAGTAGTCCCCGACCGGGGGTGTCCTACGAGCAGTACTTC
D: TRBD1; V: TRBV7-7; size: -; J: TRBJ1-5; CDR3: CASSLPGGQPQHF; DNA: TGTGCTAGCAGCTTGCCAGGGGGTCAGCCCCAGCATTTT
D: TRBD1; V: TRBV13; size: few; J: TRBJ1-2; CDR3: CASSSRRQGDGYTF; DNA: TGTGCCAGCAGCTCCCGGAGACAGGGAGATGGCTACACCTTC
D: TRBD1; V: TRBV18; size: -; J: TRBJ1-1; CDR3: CASSQRQGMNTEAFF; DNA: TGTGCCAGCTCACAAAGACAGGGGATGAACACTGAAGCTTTCTTT
D: TRBD1; V: TRBV5-1; size: once; J: TRBJ2-2; CDR3: CASSNRTGGFLGTGELFF; DNA: TGCGCCAGCAGCAACCGGACAGGGGGTTTCTTGGGCACCGGGGAGCTGTTTTTT
D: TRBD1; V: TRBV29-1; size: -; J: TRBJ2-7; CDR3: CSVEGGQGDYEQYF; DNA: TGCAGCGTTGAAGGTGGACAGGGCGACTACGAGCAGTACTTC
D: -; V: TRBV6-6; size: -; J: TRBJ1-5; CDR3: CASSPPGHKNQPQHF; DNA: TGTGCCAGCAGCCCTCCGGGACACAAGAATCAGCCCCAGCATTTT
D: TRBD1; V: TRBV10-3; size: -; J: TRBJ1-5; CDR3: CAISDGTGSNQPQHF; DNA: TGTGCCATCAGCGACGGGACAGGTAGCAATCAGCCCCAGCATTTT
D: -; V: TRBV7-2; size: -; J: TRBJ2-1; CDR3: CASSLSGDNYNEQFF; DNA: TGTGCCAGCAGCTTATCAGGGGACAACTACAATGAGCAGTTCTTC